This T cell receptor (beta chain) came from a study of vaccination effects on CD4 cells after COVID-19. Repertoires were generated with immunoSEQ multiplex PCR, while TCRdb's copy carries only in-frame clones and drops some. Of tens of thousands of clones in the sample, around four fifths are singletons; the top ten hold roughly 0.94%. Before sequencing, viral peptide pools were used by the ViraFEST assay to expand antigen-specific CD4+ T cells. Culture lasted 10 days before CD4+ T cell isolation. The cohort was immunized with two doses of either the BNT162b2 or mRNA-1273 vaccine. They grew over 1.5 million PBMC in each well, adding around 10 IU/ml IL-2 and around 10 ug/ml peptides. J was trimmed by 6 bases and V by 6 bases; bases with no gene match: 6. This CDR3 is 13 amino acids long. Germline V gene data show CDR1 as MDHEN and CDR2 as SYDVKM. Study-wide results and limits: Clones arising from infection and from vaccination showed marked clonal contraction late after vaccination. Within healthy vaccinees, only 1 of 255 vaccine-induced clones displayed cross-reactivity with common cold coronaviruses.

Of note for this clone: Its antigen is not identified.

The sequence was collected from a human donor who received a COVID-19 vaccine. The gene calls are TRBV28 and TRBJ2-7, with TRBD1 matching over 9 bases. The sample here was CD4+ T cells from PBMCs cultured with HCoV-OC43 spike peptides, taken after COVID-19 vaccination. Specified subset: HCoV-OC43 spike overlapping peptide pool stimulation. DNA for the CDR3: TGTGCCAGCAGAAGACAGGGGGACGGCGAGCAGTACGTC. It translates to CASRRQGDGEQYV.